This is a list of T cell receptor beta chains from one sample in a study of cytotoxic CD8 clonotypes in ibrutinib-treated CLL. Method: immunoSEQ multiplex PCR; TCRdb's copy keeps in-frame clones and lacks some. The table has some 350,000 clones, 67% seen once. The sequenced sample was PBMCs, obtained after 36 months of ibrutinib treatment. Receptors originate from a human donor with chronic lymphocytic leukemia. Both conserved end residues are part of each CDR3. A D gene is named only where the DNA matches it firmly. Only some rows state a clone size, as once, few, many or a class for expanded clones.

DNA | CDR3 | size | J | D | V
TGCGACAGCAGTGCTCAGGGGGATGAGGGAGGCTACACCTTC | CDSSAQGDEGGYTF | . | TRBJ1-2 | TRBD1 | TRBV10-1
TGTGCCAGCAGTTTGGGACTAGCGGCTTACAATGAGCAGTTCTTC | CASSLGLAAYNEQFF | few | TRBJ2-1 | TRBD2 | TRBV28
TGTGCCAGCAGCGTAGAACAGACGAACACTGAAGCTTTCTTT | CASSVEQTNTEAFF | . | TRBJ1-1 | . | TRBV9
TGTGCCAGCGGGCTAGCGGGAGTTGCAGATACGCAGTATTTT | CASGLAGVADTQYF | . | TRBJ2-3 | TRBD2 | TRBV7-2
TGTGCCAGTTCGGCGAACTCTGGAAACACCATATATTTT | CASSANSGNTIYF | . | TRBJ1-3 | . | TRBV19
TGTGCCAGTAGTCTGACAGGGACCGGGGAGCTGTTTTTT | CASSLTGTGELFF | . | TRBJ2-2 | TRBD1 | TRBV19
TGCAGCGTTGGAGACACAGGGGCCGGCAATCAGCCCCAGCATTTT | CSVGDTGAGNQPQHF | . | TRBJ1-5 | TRBD1 | TRBV29-1
TGTGCCAGCAGCGTCAGGGATACGCAGTATTTT | CASSVRDTQYF | once | TRBJ2-3 | . | TRBV9
TGTGCCAGCTCACCCGAGGTATGGGACTACTCTTACGAGCAGTACTTC | CASSPEVWDYSYEQYF | few | TRBJ2-7 | TRBD2 | TRBV18
TGTGCCAGCAGTGACGCAGGGCTTTATGGCTACACCTTC | CASSDAGLYGYTF | few | TRBJ1-2 | . | TRBV6-1
TGTGCCAGCAGCGTAGGAACAGGCCCCACTTGGCCCCAGCATTTT | CASSVGTGPTWPQHF | . | TRBJ1-5 | . | TRBV9
TGCAGCGTGGCCGAGGACATTAACTATGGCTACACCTTC | CSVAEDINYGYTF | few | TRBJ1-2 | . | TRBV29-1
TGTGCCAGCGGACTCCGGGGCCTTCCGTACGAGCAGTACTTC | CASGLRGLPYEQYF | few | TRBJ2-7 | . | TRBV27
TGTGCCAGCAGTGACTCGAGCTTTCCGACAGCGAATGGCTACACCTTC | CASSDSSFPTANGYTF | . | TRBJ1-2 | . | TRBV6-4
TGTGCCAGCAACAAACAGGGGATAGTTCAAGACGAGCAGTACTTC | CASNKQGIVQDEQYF | few | TRBJ2-7 | TRBD1 | TRBV28
TGTGCCAGCAGTCACCGGACCTATTACGAGCAGTACTTC | CASSHRTYYEQYF | . | TRBJ2-7 | . | TRBV27
TGCGCCAGCAGCCAGGAACCCTTCTTCGCGTACAGAGAAAATGAAGCTTTCTTT | CASSQEPFFAYRENEAFF | . | TRBJ1-1 | . | TRBV4-1
TGTGCCACGACAGGGGGCTCATACGAGCAGTACTTC | CATTGGSYEQYF | . | TRBJ2-7 | TRBD1 | TRBV10-3
TGTGCCAGCAGTGAAAGTTATCTAGCGGGAGCTGGGGCCAACGTCCTGACTTTC | CASSESYLAGAGANVLTF | . | TRBJ2-6 | TRBD2 | TRBV25-1
TGCGCCAGCAGCTTGATAAAACCGGGACAGGGCACCGGGGAGCTGTTTTTT | CASSLIKPGQGTGELFF | . | TRBJ2-2 | TRBD1 | TRBV5-1
TGTGCCAGCAGCGTAGCTGGCGGGAGTGGAGATACGCAGTATTTT | CASSVAGGSGDTQYF | . | TRBJ2-3 | TRBD2 | TRBV9
TGTGCCAGCAGCCCTTCCCTGACAGGGTGGAACACTGAAGCTTTCTTT | CASSPSLTGWNTEAFF | . | TRBJ1-1 | TRBD1 | TRBV7-9
TGTGCCAGCAGCCCGGGCGGCTATGGCTACACCTTC | CASSPGGYGYTF | once | TRBJ1-2 | . | TRBV7-9
TGCGCCAGCAGCTTGACGGGGCGTGAGCAGTACTTC | CASSLTGREQYF | few | TRBJ2-7 | . | TRBV5-1
TGTGCCAGCAGCGTAAGGGACAGCGGTCGAGGCTACACCTTC | CASSVRDSGRGYTF | . | TRBJ1-2 | TRBD1 | TRBV9
TGCGCCAGCAGCCAAGATCGGGGGACAGGGGTCCACGAGCAGTACTTC | CASSQDRGTGVHEQYF | once | TRBJ2-7 | TRBD1 | TRBV4-1
TGTGCCAGCTCACCAGTGACAGGGGGCGCAGCCTACGAGCAGTACTTC | CASSPVTGGAAYEQYF | . | TRBJ2-7 | TRBD1 | TRBV18
TGTGCCAGCAGTTCCTCTCTAGCGGGAGGGTACGAGCAGTACTTC | CASSSSLAGGYEQYF | . | TRBJ2-7 | TRBD2 | TRBV27
TGTGCCAGCAGCCCGTCCGCAGCGGGATTCAATGAGCAGTTCTTC | CASSPSAAGFNEQFF | . | TRBJ2-1 | TRBD2 | TRBV9
TGTGCCAGTAGTAGGCTACCAGACTCCTACGAGCAGTACTTC | CASSRLPDSYEQYF | . | TRBJ2-7 | . | TRBV19
TGCGCCAGCAGCCAAGATCGGAGGGGGCAAAGAAACACCATATATTTT | CASSQDRRGQRNTIYF | few | TRBJ1-3 | TRBD1 | TRBV4-1
TGTGCCAGCAGCTTAGAAGGGACAGGGGGGAACCAGCCCCAGCATTTT | CASSLEGTGGNQPQHF | . | TRBJ1-5 | TRBD1 | TRBV11-2
TGCGCCAGCAGCTTCCGGACAGGGGGCTACGAGCAGTACTTC | CASSFRTGGYEQYF | . | TRBJ2-7 | TRBD1 | TRBV5-1
TGCGCCAGCAGCCCTCGGGACTCGATAATAAGCTCCTACAATGAGCAGTTCTTC | CASSPRDSIISSYNEQFF | . | TRBJ2-1 | . | TRBV4-3
TGTGCCTGGAGTGTACAGGAGGGGCAGGTAGGGACCGGGGAGCTGTTTTTT | CAWSVQEGQVGTGELFF | . | TRBJ2-2 | . | TRBV30
TGCGCCAGCAGCCCCGGGGCTAGCGGGGACGGCGGGGAGCTGTTTTTT | CASSPGASGDGGELFF | . | TRBJ2-2 | TRBD2 | TRBV10-1
TGTGCCAGCAGGGGGAGGGTTACTGGCACTGAAGCTTTCTTT | CASRGRVTGTEAFF | . | TRBJ1-1 | . | TRBV2
TGTGCCAGTAGTATAGATCCCGGGGCGGGAACCATATACAATGAGCAGTTCTTC | CASSIDPGAGTIYNEQFF | . | TRBJ2-1 | . | TRBV19
TGTGCCAGTAGTAAACGGACAGGTGGGCAGGAGACCCAGTACTTC | CASSKRTGGQETQYF | once | TRBJ2-5 | TRBD1 | TRBV19